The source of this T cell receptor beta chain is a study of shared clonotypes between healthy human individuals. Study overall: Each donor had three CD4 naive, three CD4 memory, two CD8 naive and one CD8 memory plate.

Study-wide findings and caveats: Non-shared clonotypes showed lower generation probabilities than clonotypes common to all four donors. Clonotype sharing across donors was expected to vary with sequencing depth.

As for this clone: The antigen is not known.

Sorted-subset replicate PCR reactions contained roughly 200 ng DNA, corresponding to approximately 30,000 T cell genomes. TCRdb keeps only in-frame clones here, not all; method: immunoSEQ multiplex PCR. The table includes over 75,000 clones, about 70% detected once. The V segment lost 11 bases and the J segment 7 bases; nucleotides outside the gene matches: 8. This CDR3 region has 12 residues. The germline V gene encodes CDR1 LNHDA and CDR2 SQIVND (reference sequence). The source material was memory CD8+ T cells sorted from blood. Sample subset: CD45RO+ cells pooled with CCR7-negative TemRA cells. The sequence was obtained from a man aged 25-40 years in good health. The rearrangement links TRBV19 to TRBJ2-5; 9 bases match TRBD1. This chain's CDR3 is CAHRDRAGTQYF. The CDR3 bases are TGTGCCCACCGGGACAGGGCTGGGACCCAGTACTTC.